This TCR beta chain derives from a study of shared clonotypes between healthy human individuals. Overall study context: The donor pool was made up of two women and three men aged 18 to 49. Researchers assigned three CD4 naive, three CD4 memory, two CD8 naive and one CD8 memory plate to each donor.

General study results and limits: In having few donors, the study represented limited genetic and exposure-history diversity.

Some clones are missing from TCRdb's copy, which holds only in-frame ones; the method was immunoSEQ multiplex PCR. The sample shows about 2 million clones, roughly 96% of them seen only once. Germline lookup yields CDR1 SGHNT and CDR2 YYREEE (reference sequence). This CDR3 contains 16 residues. V was trimmed by 4 bases and J by 3 bases, leaving 16 bases between them. Details on this clone: Its matching antigen is unknown.

Healthy and HIV-negative, the adult donors had no recent acute infections or vaccinations. The chain combines TRBV5-4 with TRBJ1-4; D is unresolved. Specimen: naive CD4+ T cells sorted from blood. Specified subset: CD45RA+ positively selected. This clonotype was sampled from a man between 18 and 35 years old in good health. CDR3 coding DNA: TGTGCCAGCAGCCCAGGTGGTTCGCAGCCTAATGAAAAACTGTTTTTT. It codes for CASSPGGSQPNEKLFF.